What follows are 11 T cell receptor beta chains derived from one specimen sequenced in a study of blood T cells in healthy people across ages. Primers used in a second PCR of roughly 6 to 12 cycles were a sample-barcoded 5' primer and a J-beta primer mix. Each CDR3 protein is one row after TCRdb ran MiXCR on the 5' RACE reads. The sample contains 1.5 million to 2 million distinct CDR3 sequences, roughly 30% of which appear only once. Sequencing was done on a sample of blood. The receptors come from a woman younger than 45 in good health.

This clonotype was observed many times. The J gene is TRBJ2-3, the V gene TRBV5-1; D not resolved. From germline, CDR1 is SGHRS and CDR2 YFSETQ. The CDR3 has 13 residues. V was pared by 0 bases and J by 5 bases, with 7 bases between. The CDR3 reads CASSLEWGDTQYF. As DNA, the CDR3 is TGCGCCAGCAGCTTGGAGTGGGGAGATACGCAGTATTTT.

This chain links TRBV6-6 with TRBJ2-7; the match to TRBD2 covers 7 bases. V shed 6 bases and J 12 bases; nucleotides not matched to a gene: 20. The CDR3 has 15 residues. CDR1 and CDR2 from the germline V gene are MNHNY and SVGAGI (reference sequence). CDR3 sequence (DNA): TGTGCCAGCAGATCCGGACTAGTCAATCGAGGGACCCGGTACTTC. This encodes CASRSGLVNRGTRYF.

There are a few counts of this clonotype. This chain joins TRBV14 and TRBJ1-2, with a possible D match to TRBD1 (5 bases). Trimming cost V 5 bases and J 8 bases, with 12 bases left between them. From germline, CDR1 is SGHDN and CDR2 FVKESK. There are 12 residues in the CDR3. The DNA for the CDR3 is TGTGCCAGCAGCTTCGGACAAGAAGGCTACACCTTC. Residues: CASSFGQEGYTF.

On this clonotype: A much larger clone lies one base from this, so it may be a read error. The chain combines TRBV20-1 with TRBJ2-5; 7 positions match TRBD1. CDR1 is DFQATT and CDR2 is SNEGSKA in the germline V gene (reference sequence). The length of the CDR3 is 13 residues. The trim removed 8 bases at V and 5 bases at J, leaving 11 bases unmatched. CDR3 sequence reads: CSSHQTGKETQYF. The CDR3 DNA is TGCAGTTCCCACCAGACAGGGAAGGAGACCCAGTACTTC.

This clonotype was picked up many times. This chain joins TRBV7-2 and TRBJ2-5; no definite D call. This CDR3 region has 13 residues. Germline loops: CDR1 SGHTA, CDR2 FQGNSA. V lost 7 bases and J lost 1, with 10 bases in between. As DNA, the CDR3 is TGTGCCAGCACTCAAAGCACCCAAGAGACCCAGTACTTC. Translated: CASTQSTQETQYF. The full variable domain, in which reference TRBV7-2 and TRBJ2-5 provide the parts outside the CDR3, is GAGVSQSPSNKVTEKGKDVELRCDPISGHTALYWYRQSLGQGLEFLIYFQGNSAPDKSGLPSDRFSAERTGGSVSTLTIQRTQQEDSAVYLCASTQSTQETQYFGPGTRLLVL.

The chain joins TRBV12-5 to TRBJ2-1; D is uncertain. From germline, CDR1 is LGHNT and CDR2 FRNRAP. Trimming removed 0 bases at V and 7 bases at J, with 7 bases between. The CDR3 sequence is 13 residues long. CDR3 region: CASGLVGENEQFF. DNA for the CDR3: TGTGCTAGTGGTTTGGTTGGCGAGAATGAGCAGTTCTTC.

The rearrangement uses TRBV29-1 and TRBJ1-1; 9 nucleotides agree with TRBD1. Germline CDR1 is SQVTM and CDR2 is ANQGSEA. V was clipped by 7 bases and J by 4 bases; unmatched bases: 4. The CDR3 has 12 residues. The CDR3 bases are TGCAGCGGGATGACAGGGGGCACTGAAGCTTTCTTT. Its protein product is CSGMTGGTEAFF.

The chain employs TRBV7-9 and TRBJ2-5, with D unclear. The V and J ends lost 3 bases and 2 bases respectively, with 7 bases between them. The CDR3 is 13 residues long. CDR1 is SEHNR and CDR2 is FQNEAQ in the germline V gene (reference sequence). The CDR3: CASSFLQQETQYF. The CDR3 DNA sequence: TGTGCCAGCAGCTTTCTACAGCAAGAGACCCAGTACTTC. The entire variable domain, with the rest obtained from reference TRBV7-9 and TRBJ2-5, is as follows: DTGVSQNPRHKITKRGQNVTFRCDPISEHNRLYWYRQTLGQGPEFLTYFQNEAQLEKSRLLSDRFSAERPKGSFSTLEIQRTEQGDSAMYLCASSFLQQETQYFGPGTRLLVL.

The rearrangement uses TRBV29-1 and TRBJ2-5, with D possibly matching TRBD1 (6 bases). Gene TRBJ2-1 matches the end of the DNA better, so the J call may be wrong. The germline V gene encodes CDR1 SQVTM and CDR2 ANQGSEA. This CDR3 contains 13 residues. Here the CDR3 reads CSVERTAQETQFF. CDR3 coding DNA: TGCAGCGTTGAGAGGACAGCTCAAGAGACCCAGTTCTTC.

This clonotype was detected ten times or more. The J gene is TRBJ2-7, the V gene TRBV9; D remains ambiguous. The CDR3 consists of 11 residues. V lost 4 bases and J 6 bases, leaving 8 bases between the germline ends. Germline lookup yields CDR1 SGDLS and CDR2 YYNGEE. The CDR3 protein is CASSSSSEQYF. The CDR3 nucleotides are TGTGCCAGCAGCTCTTCTTCCGAGCAGTACTTC.

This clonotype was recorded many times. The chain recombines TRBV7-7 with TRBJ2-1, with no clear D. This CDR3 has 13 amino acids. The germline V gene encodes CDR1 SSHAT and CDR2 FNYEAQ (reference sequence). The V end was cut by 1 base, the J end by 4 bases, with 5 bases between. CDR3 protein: CASSLVQYNEQFF. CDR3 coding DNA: TGTGCCAGCAGCTTAGTTCAGTACAATGAGCAGTTCTTC. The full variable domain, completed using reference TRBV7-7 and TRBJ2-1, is GAGVSQSPRYKVTKRGQDVTLRCDPISSHATLYWYQQALGQGPEFLTYFNYEAQPDKSGLPSDRFSAERPEGSISTLTIQRTEQRDSAMYRCASSLVQYNEQFFGPGTRLTVL.